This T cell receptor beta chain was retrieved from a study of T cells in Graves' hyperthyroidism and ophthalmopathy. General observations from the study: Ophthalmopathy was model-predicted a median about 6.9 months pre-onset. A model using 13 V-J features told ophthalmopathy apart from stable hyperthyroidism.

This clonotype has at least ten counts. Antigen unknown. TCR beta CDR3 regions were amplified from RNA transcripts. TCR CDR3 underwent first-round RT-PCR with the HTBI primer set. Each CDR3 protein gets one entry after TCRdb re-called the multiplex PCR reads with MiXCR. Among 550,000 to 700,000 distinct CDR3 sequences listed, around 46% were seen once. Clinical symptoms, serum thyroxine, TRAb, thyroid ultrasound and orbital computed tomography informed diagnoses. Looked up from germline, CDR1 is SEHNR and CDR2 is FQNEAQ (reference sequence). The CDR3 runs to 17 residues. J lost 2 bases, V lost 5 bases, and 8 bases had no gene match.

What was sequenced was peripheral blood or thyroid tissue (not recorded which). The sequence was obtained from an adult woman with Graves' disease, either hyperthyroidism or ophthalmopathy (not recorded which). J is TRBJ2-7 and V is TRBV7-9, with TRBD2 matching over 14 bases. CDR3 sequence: CASSPTSGRAGAYEQYF. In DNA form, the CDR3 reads TGTGCCAGCAGCCCGACTAGCGGGAGGGCCGGTGCCTACGAGCAGTACTTC.